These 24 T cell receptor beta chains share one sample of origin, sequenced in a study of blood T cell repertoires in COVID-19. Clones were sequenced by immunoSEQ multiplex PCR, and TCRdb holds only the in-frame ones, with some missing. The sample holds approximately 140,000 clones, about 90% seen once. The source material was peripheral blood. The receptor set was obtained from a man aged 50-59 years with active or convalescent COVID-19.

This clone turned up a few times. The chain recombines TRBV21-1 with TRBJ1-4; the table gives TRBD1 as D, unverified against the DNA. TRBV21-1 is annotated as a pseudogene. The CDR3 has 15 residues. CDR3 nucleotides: TGTGCCAGCAGCGCGTTCAGGGCCTGGCGCAAAAAACTGTTTTTT. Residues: CASSAFRAWRKKLFF.

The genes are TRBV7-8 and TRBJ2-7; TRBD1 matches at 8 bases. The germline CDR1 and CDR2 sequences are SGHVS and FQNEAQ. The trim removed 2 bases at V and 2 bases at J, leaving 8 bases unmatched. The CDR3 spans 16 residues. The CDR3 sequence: CASSLLTGGTTYEQYF. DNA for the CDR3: TGTGCCAGCAGCTTACTAACAGGGGGGACCACCTACGAGCAGTACTTC.

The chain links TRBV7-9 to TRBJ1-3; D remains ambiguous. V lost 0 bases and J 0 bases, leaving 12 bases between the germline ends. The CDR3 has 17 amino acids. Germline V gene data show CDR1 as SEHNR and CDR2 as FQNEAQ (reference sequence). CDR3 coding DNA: TGTGCCAGCAGCTTAGCGGGTGGAGGTTTCTCTGGAAACACCATATATTTT. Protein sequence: CASSLAGGGFSGNTIYF.

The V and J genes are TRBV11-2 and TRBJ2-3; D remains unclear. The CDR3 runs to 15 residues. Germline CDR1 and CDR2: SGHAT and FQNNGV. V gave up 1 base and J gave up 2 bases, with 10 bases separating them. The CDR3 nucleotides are TGTGCCAGCAGCTTAGTGGCGTTAGCCACAGATACGCAGTATTTT. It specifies CASSLVALATDTQYF.

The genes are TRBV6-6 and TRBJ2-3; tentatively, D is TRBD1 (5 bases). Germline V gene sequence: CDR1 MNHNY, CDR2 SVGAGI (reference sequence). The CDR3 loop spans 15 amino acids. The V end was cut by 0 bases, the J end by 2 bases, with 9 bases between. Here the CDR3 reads CASSYSSGFTDTQYF. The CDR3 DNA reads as TGTGCCAGCAGTTACTCGTCAGGGTTCACAGATACGCAGTATTTT.

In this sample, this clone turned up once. DNA for the CDR3: TGCGCCAGCAGCTCGACAGGGACAAACACTGAAGCTTTCTTT. This sequence encodes CASSSTGTNTEAFF. The chain combines TRBV5-1 with TRBJ1-1; TRBD1 agrees at 7 bases. Per the germline V gene, CDR1 is SGHRS and CDR2 is YFSETQ. This CDR3 has 14 residues. V dropped 3 bases and J dropped 2; count of bases not matched to a gene: 4.

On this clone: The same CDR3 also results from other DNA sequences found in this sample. DNA for the CDR3: TGTGCCAGCAGTTTGACAGAGAACTATGGCTACACCTTC. Translated, it gives CASSLTENYGYTF. The rearrangement joins TRBV27 to TRBJ1-2; D might be TRBD1 (5 bases). The V end lost 3 bases, the J end lost 2 bases, and 7 bases lay between the germline ends. The germline gives CDR1 MNHEY, CDR2 SMNVEV (reference sequence). The CDR3 totals 13 residues.

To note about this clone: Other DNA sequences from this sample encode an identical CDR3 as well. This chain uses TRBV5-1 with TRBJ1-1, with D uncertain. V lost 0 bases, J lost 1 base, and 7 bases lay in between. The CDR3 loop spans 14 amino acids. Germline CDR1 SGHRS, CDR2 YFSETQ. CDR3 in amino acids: CASSLAGANTEAFF. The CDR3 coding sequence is TGCGCCAGCAGCTTGGCAGGCGCGAACACTGAAGCTTTCTTT. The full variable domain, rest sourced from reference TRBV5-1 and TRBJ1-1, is KAGVTQTPRYLIKTRGQQVTLSCSPISGHRSVSWYQQTPGQGLQFLFEYFSETQRNKGNFPGRFSGRQFSNSRSEMNVSTLELGDSALYLCASSLAGANTEAFFGQGTRLTVV.

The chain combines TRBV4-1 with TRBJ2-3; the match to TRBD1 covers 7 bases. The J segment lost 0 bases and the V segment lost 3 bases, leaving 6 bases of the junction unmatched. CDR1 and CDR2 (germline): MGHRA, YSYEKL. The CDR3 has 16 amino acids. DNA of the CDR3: TGCGCCAGCAGCCAGACACAGGGGCTTAGCACAGATACGCAGTATTTT. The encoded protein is CASSQTQGLSTDTQYF.

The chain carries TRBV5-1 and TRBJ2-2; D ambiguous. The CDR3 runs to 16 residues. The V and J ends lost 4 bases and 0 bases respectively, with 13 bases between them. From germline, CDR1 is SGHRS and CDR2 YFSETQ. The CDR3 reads CASSPQQSTNTGELFF. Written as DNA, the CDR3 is TGCGCCAGCAGCCCACAACAGAGCACGAACACCGGGGAGCTGTTTTTT.

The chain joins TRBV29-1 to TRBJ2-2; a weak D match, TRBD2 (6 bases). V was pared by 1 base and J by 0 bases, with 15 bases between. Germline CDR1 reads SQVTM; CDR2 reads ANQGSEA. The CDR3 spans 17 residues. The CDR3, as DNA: TGCAGCGTTGAAGGGGGACTGCCGTCCGCGAACACCGGGGAGCTGTTTTTT. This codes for CSVEGGLPSANTGELFF.

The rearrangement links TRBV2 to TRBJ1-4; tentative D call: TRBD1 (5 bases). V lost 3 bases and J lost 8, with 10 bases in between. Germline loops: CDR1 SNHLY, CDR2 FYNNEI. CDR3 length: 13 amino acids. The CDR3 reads CASSEQGGEKLFF. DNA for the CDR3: TGTGCCAGCAGTGAGCAGGGAGGGGAAAAACTGTTTTTT.

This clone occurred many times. The CDR3 region is CASSLVASNQPQHF. The CDR3 DNA is TGTGCCAGCAGTTTGGTGGCTAGCAATCAGCCCCAGCATTTT. The V and J genes are TRBV27 and TRBJ1-5; the D is unclear. Trimming took off 3 bases at V and 0 bases at J, with 6 bases between the two ends. The CDR3 sequence is 14 residues long. Germline values: CDR1 MNHEY, CDR2 SMNVEV (reference sequence).

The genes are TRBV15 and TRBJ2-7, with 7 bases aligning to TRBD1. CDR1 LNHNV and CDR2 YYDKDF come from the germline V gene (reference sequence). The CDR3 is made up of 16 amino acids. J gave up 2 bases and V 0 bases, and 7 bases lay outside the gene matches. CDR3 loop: CATSRDPEQGAYEQYF. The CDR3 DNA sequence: TGTGCCACCAGCAGAGATCCGGAGCAGGGGGCCTACGAGCAGTACTTC.

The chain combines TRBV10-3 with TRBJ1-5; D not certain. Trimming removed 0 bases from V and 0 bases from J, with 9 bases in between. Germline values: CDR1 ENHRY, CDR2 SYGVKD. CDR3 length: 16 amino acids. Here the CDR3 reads CAISESSFYSNQPQHF. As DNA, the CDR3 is TGTGCCATCAGTGAGTCGAGTTTTTATAGCAATCAGCCCCAGCATTTT.

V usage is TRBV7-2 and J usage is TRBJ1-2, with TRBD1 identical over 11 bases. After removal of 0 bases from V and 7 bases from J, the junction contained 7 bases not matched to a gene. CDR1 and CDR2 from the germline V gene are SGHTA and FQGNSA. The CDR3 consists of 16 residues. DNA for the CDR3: TGTGCCAGCAGCTTAGCGGGACAGGGGGGGATCTTTGGCTACACCTTC. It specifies CASSLAGQGGIFGYTF.

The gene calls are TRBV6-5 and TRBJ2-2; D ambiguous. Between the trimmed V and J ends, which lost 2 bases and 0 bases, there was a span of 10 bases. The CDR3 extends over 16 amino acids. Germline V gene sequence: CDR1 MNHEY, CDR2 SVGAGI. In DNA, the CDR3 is TGTGCCAGCAGTTACGCTTACTATTCGAACACCGGGGAGCTGTTTTTT. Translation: CASSYAYYSNTGELFF.

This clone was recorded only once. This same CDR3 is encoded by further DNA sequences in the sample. CDR3: CASSSSYEQYF. DNA of the CDR3: TGTGCCAGCAGCTCGTCCTACGAGCAGTACTTC. The chain couples TRBV5-6 to TRBJ2-7; D ambiguous. The CDR3 runs 11 residues. V was trimmed by 3 bases and J by 1 base, leaving 2 bases between them. The V gene's germline CDR1 is SGHDT and CDR2 YYEEEE.

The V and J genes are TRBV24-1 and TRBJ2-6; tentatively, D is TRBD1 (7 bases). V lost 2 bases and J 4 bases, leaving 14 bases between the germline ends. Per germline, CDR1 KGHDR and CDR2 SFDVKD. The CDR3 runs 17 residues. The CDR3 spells CATSDWSGGLGANVLTF. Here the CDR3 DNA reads TGTGCCACCAGTGATTGGTCAGGGGGGCTCGGGGCCAACGTCCTGACTTTC.

The CDR3 DNA sequence: TGTGCCAGCACGGACAGGGGAGAGACCCAGTACTTC. This codes for CASTDRGETQYF. The chain combines TRBV7-9 with TRBJ2-5; 9 bases are a match to TRBD1. Losses at the gene ends were 7 bases for V and 4 bases for J; bases not matched to a gene: 1. CDR1 SEHNR and CDR2 FQNEAQ come from the germline V gene (reference sequence). The CDR3 consists of 12 residues. Full variable domain (outside the CDR3, taken from reference TRBV7-9 and TRBJ2-5): DTGVSQNPRHKITKRGQNVTFRCDPISEHNRLYWYRQTLGQGPEFLTYFQNEAQLEKSRLLSDRFSAERPKGSFSTLEIQRTEQGDSAMYLCASTDRGETQYFGPGTRLLVL.

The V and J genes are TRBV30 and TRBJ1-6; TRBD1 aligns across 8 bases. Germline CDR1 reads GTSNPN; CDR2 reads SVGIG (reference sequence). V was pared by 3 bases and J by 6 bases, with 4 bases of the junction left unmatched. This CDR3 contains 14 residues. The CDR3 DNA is TGTGCCTGGAGCCTGGGACAGGTTAATTCACCCCTCCACTTT. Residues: CAWSLGQVNSPLHF.

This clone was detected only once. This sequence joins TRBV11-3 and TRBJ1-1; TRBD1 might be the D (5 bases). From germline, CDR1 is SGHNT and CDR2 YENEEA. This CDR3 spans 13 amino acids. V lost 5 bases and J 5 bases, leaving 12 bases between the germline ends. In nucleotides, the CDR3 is TGTGCCAGCAGCCAACAGAGACAGACTGAAGCTTTCTTT. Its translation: CASSQQRQTEAFF.

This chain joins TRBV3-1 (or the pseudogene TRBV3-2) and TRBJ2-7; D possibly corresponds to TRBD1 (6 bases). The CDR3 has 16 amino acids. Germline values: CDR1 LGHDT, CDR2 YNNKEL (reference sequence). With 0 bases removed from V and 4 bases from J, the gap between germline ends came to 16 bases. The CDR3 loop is CASSQDFRGRGYEQYF. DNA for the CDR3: TGTGCCAGCAGCCAAGATTTCCGGGGAAGGGGGTACGAGCAGTACTTC.

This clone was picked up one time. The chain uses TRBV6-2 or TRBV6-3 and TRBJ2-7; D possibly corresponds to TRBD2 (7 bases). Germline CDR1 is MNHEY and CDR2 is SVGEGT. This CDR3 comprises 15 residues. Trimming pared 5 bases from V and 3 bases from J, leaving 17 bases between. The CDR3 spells CASSPSYREGYEQYF. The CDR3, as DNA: TGTGCCAGCAGTCCATCATACAGGGAGGGCTACGAGCAGTACTTC.